This T cell receptor beta chain comes out of a study of CD8 T cells in Susac syndrome. In germline, CDR1 is MNHNY, CDR2 SVGAGI (reference sequence). V shed 1 base and J shed 6 bases, with 15 bases lying between them. This CDR3 spans 16 amino acids. This clonotype showed up just once. Random hexamers were used to reverse transcribe the RNA input (0.5 to 1 ug). Via MiXCR, TCRdb re-called the immunoSEQ multiplex PCR reads, giving one row per CDR3 protein. This table holds 110,000 or so distinct CDR3 sequences, around 90% found once. TEMRA cells were enriched by FACS, while CD8+ and CD4+ T cells were obtained through a negative isolation that was performed magnetically.

The sequence was collected from a human donor in good health. The source material was CD4+ T cells from PBMCs. The chain uses TRBV6-6 and TRBJ2-2; maybe TRBD1 (6 bases). The CDR3 nucleotides are TGTGCCAGCAGTTACTATAGGGGGAGTGGATCCGGGGAGCTGTTTTTT. Amino acids: CASSYYRGSGSGELFF.